This entry lists 2 T cell receptor beta chains sequenced from one sample in a study of post-analysis software for immune sequencing data. General observations from the study: Relative to controls, patients had roughly five TRBV segments at higher frequency, with TRBV5-6, TRBV5-1 and TRBV20-1 among these.

cDNA libraries of TCR beta carried unique molecular identifiers. TCRdb itself ran the PCR reads through MiXCR, one entry per CDR3 protein. The table shows 740,000 or so distinct CDR3 sequences, with approximately 57% occurring only once. What these receptors recognize is not known. The source material was blood. These receptors originate from a girl aged 10 to 17 with multiple sclerosis.

This clonotype was seen a few times. J is TRBJ1-2 and V is TRBV29-1; D not resolved. Germline loops: CDR1 SQVTM, CDR2 ANQGSEA. The CDR3 loop spans 13 amino acids. V was pared by 5 bases and J by 4 bases, with 14 bases between. The CDR3 DNA is TGCAGCGTTCAGCTTGACGGCCTCTATGGCTACACCTTC. Protein sequence: CSVQLDGLYGYTF.

As concerns this clonotype: One end of the junction varies from germline; a read error may be responsible. The V gene is TRBV20-1, the J gene TRBJ2-7, with 13 bases matching TRBD2. The length of the CDR3 is 15 residues. Germline values: CDR1 DFQATT, CDR2 SNEGSKA (reference sequence). The CDR3 here is CNASPGTSGVSAQYF. The CDR3 bases are TGCAATGCTAGCCCCGGGACTAGCGGGGTTAGTGCCCAGTACTTC.